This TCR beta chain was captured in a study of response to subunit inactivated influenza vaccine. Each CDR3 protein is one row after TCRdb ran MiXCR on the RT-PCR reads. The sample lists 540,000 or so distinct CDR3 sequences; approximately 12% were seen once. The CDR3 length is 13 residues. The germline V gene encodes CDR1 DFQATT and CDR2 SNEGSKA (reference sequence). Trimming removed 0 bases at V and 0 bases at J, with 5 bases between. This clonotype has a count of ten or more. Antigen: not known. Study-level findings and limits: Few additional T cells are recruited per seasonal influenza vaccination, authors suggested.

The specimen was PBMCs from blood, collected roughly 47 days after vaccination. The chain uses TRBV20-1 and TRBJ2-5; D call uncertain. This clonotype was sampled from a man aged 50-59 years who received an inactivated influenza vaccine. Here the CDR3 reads CSARDSHQETQYF. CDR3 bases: TGCAGTGCTAGAGATAGCCACCAAGAGACCCAGTACTTC.